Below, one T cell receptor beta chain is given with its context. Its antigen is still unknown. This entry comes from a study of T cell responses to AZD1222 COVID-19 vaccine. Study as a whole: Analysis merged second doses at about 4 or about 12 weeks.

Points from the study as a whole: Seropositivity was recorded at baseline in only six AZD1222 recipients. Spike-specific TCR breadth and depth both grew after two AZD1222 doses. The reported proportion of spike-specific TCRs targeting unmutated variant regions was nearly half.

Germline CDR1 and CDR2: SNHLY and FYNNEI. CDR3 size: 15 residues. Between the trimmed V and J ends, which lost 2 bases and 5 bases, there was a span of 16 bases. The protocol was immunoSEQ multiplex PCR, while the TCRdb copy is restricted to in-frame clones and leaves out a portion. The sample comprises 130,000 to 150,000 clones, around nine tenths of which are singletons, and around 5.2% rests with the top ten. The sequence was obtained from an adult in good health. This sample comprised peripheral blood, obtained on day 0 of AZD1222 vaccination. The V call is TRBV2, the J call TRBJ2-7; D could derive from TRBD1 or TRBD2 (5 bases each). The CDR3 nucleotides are TGTGCCAGCAGTGAAAGGGACCCATCTACCGACGAGCAGTACTTC. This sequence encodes CASSERDPSTDEQYF.